Following are 10 T cell receptor beta chains from one sample sequenced in a study of cytomegalovirus exposure and HLA in healthy donors. It was with 60 Vbeta and 13 Jbeta primers that the PCR ran. Repertoires were generated with immunoSEQ multiplex PCR, while TCRdb's copy carries only in-frame clones and drops some. The sample contains around 150,000 clones, approximately 80% of which appear only once. The material sequenced was PBMCs. These receptors all stem from a man between 25 and 39 years old in good health and CMV-seropositive.

The genes are TRBV4-1 and TRBJ1-2; 7 bases match TRBD1. This CDR3 has 14 amino acids. In germline, CDR1 is MGHRA, CDR2 YSYEKL. Trimming cost V 3 bases and J 8 bases; bases outside gene matches: 9. The CDR3 region is CASSHLTGREGYTF. In DNA form, the CDR3 reads TGCGCCAGCAGCCACCTGACAGGGCGGGAAGGCTACACCTTC.

This chain links TRBV11-2 with TRBJ2-3; D is perhaps TRBD2 (5 bases). The V gene's germline CDR1 is SGHAT and CDR2 FQNNGV. Trimming took 1 base from V and 6 from J, leaving 11 bases between them. CDR3 length: 14 amino acids. CDR3 DNA sequence: TGTGCCAGCAGCTTAGGTAGCGTATCCGATACGCAGTATTTT. Translating gives CASSLGSVSDTQYF.

This clone was counted between two and nine times. The V and J genes are TRBV25-1 and TRBJ2-5; tentative D call: TRBD1 (5 bases). The length of the CDR3 is 12 residues. Germline-derived CDR1 and CDR2 are MGHDK and SYGVNS. V lost 9 bases and J 2 bases, leaving 10 bases between the germline ends. This CDR3 reads CASTPGQETQYF. Here the CDR3 DNA reads TGTGCCAGTACCCCAGGGCAAGAGACCCAGTACTTC.

The J gene is TRBJ2-2, the V gene TRBV28, with 9 bases lining up with TRBD1. V trimming: 11 bases; J trimming: 6 bases; junction bases outside the gene matches: 10. The germline gives CDR1 MDHEN, CDR2 SYDVKM. The CDR3 contains 14 residues. The DNA for the CDR3 is TGTGCCGTCGGACAGGGGAATAGGGCCGGGGAGCTGTTTTTT. Translating gives CAVGQGNRAGELFF.

The V gene is TRBV4-1, the J gene TRBJ1-1; the D is unclear. The CDR3 contains 14 residues. Trimming removed 1 base from V and 1 base from J, with 7 bases in between. Germline V gene sequence: CDR1 MGHRA, CDR2 YSYEKL. In nucleotides, the CDR3 is TGCGCCAGCAGCCAAGTGGCGGAGAACACTGAAGCTTTCTTT. The encoded protein is CASSQVAENTEAFF.

In its sample, this clone was seen a few times. This chain uses TRBV15 with TRBJ1-5; TRBD1 matches at 8 bases. CDR3 size: 18 residues. Germline V gives CDR1 LNHNV, CDR2 YYDKDF (reference sequence). V dropped 1 base and J dropped 0; count of bases not matched to a gene: 8. CDR3 amino acids: CATSRGQRQGLSNQPQHF. The CDR3 nucleotides read TGTGCCACCAGCAGAGGTCAAAGACAGGGGCTTAGCAATCAGCCCCAGCATTTT.

Note on this clone: Other DNA sequences in the sample encode the same CDR3. V is TRBV6-6 and J is TRBJ2-7; 10 positions match TRBD1. Germline V gives CDR1 MNHNY, CDR2 SVGAGI (reference sequence). The CDR3 covers 15 residues. The V segment lost 2 bases and the J segment 4 bases; nucleotides outside the gene matches: 5. Written as DNA, the CDR3 is TGTGCCAGCAGTTACCCGTTGGGACAGGGGTACGAGCAGTACTTC. The encoded protein is CASSYPLGQGYEQYF.

CDR3 sequence reads: CASSFRGTYEQYF. The CDR3 DNA follows: TGTGCCAGCAGCTTTAGGGGCACCTACGAGCAGTACTTC. The chain is built from TRBV5-4 and TRBJ2-7; the D gene is possibly TRBD1 (5 bases). Trimming shortened V by 2 bases and J by 2 bases, and 8 bases separated the two germline ends. Germline CDR1 SGHNT, CDR2 YYREEE (reference sequence). CDR3 length: 13 amino acids.

V and J are TRBV19 and TRBJ2-7; 10 bases map to TRBD1. CDR3 size: 14 residues. The V and J ends lost 6 bases and 4 bases, in that order; junction bases with no gene match: 6. Germline V gene lookup returns CDR1 LNHDA and CDR2 SQIVND (reference sequence). The CDR3 DNA follows: TGTGCCAGTAGCCGACCGGGACAGGGGTACGAGCAGTACTTC. It encodes CASSRPGQGYEQYF.

The chain is built from TRBV5-6 and TRBJ1-2; D is unresolved. The CDR3 has 11 amino acids. Trimming pared 5 bases from V and 7 bases from J, leaving 9 bases between. Germline CDR1 is SGHDT and CDR2 is YYEEEE. CDR3 DNA: TGTGCCAGCAGAGGAGTTGGTGGCTACACCTTC. This translates into CASRGVGGYTF. The full variable domain, rest sourced from reference TRBV5-6 and TRBJ1-2, is DAGVTQSPTHLIKTRGQQVTLRCSPKSGHDTVSWYQQALGQGPQFIFQYYEEEERQRGNFPDRFSGHQFPNYSSELNVNALLLGDSALYLCASRGVGGYTFGSGTRLTVV.